This T cell receptor (beta chain) was sequenced in a study of T cells in localized non-small cell lung cancer. Worth noting for this clone: The antigen is not known.

Regarding the study as a whole: Of the top 100 tumor clones, median around 60 were in adjacent lung, about 30 among its top 100. T cell clonality was highest in uninvolved adjacent lung, above tumor. Multi-region tumor sequencing was not done, so intratumor heterogeneity could not be excluded. Longer overall survival accompanied higher blood T cell density.

Clones were read by immunoSEQ multiplex PCR, and TCRdb kept only the in-frame ones, dropping some. The sample lists approximately 13,000 clones, about 85% occurring once. The CDR3 has 15 residues. Trimming pared 0 bases from V and 1 base from J, leaving 10 bases between. The germline V gene has CDR1 SGDLS and CDR2 YYNGEE. The TCR sequence derives from a male donor aged 60 or over with stage I lung adenocarcinoma. The chain uses TRBV9 and TRBJ2-5; D unclear. The specimen comprised peripheral blood, sampled before any cancer treatment. CDR3 sequence reads: CASSVAPQPQETQYF. The CDR3 DNA reads as TGTGCCAGCAGCGTAGCCCCACAGCCCCAAGAGACCCAGTACTTC.